This entry concerns a single TCR beta chain. CDR1 and CDR2 from the germline V gene are LNHDA and SQIVND (reference sequence). The length of the CDR3 is 12 residues. V lost 7 bases, J lost 5 bases, and 9 bases lay in between. These data come from a study of blood T cell repertoires in COVID-19. Study background: PBMCs, B-cell-depleted T cells, or T cells provided the cDNA or gDNA that made up the material.

Under the authors' procedure: Estimated nucleated cell counts came from reference gene primer amplification. TCRdb's copy holds only in-frame clones and misses some; the assay was immunoSEQ multiplex PCR. The V and J calls and clone size were taken over from that table, and D and trimming were inferred from the DNA. This sample has about 47,000 clones; 70% to 90% occur once, and the top ten carry 3%. This chain uses TRBV19 with TRBJ1-5; no firm D call. The receptor's source is a man over 45 with active COVID-19. Sequenced sample: peripheral blood. The CDR3 DNA is TGTGCCAGTAATCGGGTCGATCAGCCCCAGCATTTT. Its translation is CASNRVDQPQHF.